This TCR beta chain was recovered during a study of patients and donors after allogeneic stem cell transplantation. The CDR3 is 13 amino acids. Germline V gene sequence: CDR1 MNHNY, CDR2 SVGAGI (reference sequence). The V end lost 5 bases, the J end lost 7 bases, and 13 bases lay between the germline ends. Using its own MiXCR run on the RT-PCR reads, TCRdb lists one record per CDR3 protein. Among 150,000 to 200,000 distinct CDR3 sequences, approximately 31% were seen once, and the ten largest hold around 3.2%. Sequencing input: blood, either unsorted or a sorted T cell fraction (not recorded which). This TCR was recovered from a human donor who was either an allogeneic HSCT recipient or a stem cell or donor lymphocyte infusion donor (not recorded which). It is not recorded whose cells these are; they may come from a transplant donor. The chain links TRBV6-6 to TRBJ2-3, with a possible D match to TRBD2 (6 bases). CDR3 amino acids: CASSPAGPNTQYF. The CDR3 DNA follows: TGTGCCAGCAGTCCCGCGGGGCCGAATACGCAGTATTTT.